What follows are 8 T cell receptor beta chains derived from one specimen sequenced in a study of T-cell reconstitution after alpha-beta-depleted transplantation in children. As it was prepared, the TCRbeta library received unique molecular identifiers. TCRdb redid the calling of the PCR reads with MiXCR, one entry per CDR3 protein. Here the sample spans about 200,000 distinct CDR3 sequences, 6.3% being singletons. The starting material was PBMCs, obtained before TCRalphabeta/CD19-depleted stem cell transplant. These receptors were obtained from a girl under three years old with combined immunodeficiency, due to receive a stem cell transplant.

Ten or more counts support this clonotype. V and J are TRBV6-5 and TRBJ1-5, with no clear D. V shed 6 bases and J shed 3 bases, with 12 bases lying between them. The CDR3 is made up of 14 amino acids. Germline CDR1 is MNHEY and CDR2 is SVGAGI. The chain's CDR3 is CASSTQRLNQPQHF. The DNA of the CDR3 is TGTGCCAGCAGCACCCAAAGACTCAATCAGCCCCAGCATTTT.

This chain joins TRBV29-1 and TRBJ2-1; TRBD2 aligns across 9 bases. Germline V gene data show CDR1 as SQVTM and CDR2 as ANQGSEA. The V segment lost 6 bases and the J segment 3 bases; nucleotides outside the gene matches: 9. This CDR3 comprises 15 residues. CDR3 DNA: TGCAGCGTACAGCGGGAGGACGATAACTACAATGAGCAGTTCTTC. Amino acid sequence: CSVQREDDNYNEQFF.

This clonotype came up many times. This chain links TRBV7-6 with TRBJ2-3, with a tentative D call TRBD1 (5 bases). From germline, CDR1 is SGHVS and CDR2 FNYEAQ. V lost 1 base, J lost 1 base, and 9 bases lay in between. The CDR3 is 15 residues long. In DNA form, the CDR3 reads TGTGCCAGCAGCTTAGGGCAGGGTGGCACAGATACGCAGTATTTT. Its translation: CASSLGQGGTDTQYF.

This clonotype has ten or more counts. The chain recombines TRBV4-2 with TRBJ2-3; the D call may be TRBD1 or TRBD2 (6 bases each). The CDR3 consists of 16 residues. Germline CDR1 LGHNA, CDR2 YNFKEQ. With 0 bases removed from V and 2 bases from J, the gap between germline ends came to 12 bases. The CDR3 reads CASSQDRGGFTDTQYF. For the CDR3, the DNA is TGTGCCAGCAGCCAAGATCGAGGGGGGTTCACAGATACGCAGTATTTT.

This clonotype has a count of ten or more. CDR3 sequence reads: CAGSPGGAVTYNEQFF. DNA of the CDR3: TGTGCCGGAAGTCCAGGAGGAGCGGTGACCTACAATGAGCAGTTCTTC. The chain recombines TRBV28 with TRBJ2-1; D might be TRBD2 (5 bases). The CDR3 is 16 amino acids. Germline V lookup: CDR1 MDHEN, CDR2 SYDVKM. The V gene lost 11 bases and the J gene lost 2 bases, with 22 bases spanning the gap.

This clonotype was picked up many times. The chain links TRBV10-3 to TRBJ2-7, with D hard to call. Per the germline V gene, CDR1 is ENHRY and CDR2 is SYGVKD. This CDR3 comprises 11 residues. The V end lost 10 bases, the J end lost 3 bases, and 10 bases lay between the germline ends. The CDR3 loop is CATLSSYEQYF. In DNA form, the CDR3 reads TGTGCCACCCTTTCCAGCTACGAGCAGTACTTC.

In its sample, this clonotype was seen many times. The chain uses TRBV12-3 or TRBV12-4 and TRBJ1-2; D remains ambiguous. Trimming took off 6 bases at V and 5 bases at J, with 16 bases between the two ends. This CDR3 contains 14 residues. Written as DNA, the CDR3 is TGTGCCAGCAGCAGCCGGGATTATCTTTATGGCTACACCTTC. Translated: CASSSRDYLYGYTF.

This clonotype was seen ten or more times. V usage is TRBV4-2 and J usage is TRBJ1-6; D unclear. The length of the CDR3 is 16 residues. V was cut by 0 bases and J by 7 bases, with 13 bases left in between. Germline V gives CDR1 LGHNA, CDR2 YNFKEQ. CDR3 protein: CASSQDPPRENSPLHF. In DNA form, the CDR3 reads TGTGCCAGCAGCCAAGACCCACCTAGGGAGAATTCACCCCTCCACTTT.